Detailed here is one T cell receptor (beta chain). Its antigen is as yet unknown. The length of the CDR3 is 15 residues. The V and J ends lost 4 bases and 2 bases, in that order; junction bases with no gene match: 9. Germline CDR1 is SGDLS and CDR2 is YYNGEE. A single record per CDR3 protein comes from TCRdb applying MiXCR to the reads. Here the sample spans about 920,000 distinct CDR3 sequences, 31% being singletons. The entry originates in a study of T cell repertoires in cytomegalovirus infection. Background on the study: Evidence of both CMV infection and a matching HLA type came from public TCR beta signatures.

Findings of the study overall: Carriers of CMV plus the relevant HLA were identified by cumulative public TCR beta family frequency.

This chain uses TRBV9 with TRBJ2-7; TRBD1 matches at 7 bases. Sequenced here: cultured CD8+ T cells from PBMCs, sampled from culture after CMV antigen stimulation. The receptor was derived from a human donor in good health (CMV status not recorded). Some clones in this sample may be carry-over from other donors' samples. For the CDR3, the DNA is TGTGCCAGCAGCCCCGGGCAGGGGGTCACCTACGAGCAGTACTTC. Amino acid sequence: CASSPGQGVTYEQYF.